The entry below gives a single TCR beta chain sequence along with its context. This specimen comes from a study of blood T cell repertoires in COVID-19. The method was immunoSEQ multiplex PCR; TCRdb's version includes in-frame clones alone and lacks a portion of them. The sample holds 60,000 or so clones, over 75% seen once. Sequenced: peripheral blood. The receptor's source is a woman aged 55 to 70 with active COVID-19.

The CDR3 nucleotides are TGTGCCAGCAGTACAGACAGGGCTGGAAACACCATATATTTT. The encoded protein is CASSTDRAGNTIYF. The chain joins TRBV7-2 to TRBJ1-3, with TRBD1 matching 7 bases. Germline V gives CDR1 SGHTA, CDR2 FQGNSA. Trimming took 6 bases from V and 2 from J; bases not matched to a gene: 4. The CDR3 totals 14 residues. Based on the CDR3 plus reference TRBV7-2 and TRBJ1-3, the full variable domain is GAGVSQSPSNKVTEKGKDVELRCDPISGHTALYWYRQSLGQGLEFLIYFQGNSAPDKSGLPSDRFSAERTGGSVSTLTIQRTQQEDSAVYLCASSTDRAGNTIYFGEGSWLTVV.